The clone carrying this T cell receptor beta chain was picked up many times. Its antigen is as yet unknown. Germline values: CDR1 SGHRS, CDR2 YFSETQ. Between the trimmed V and J ends, which lost 4 bases and 2 bases, there was a span of 13 bases. The CDR3 is made up of 16 amino acids. The data belong to a study of T-cell memory formation after mild COVID-19. Study as a whole: TCR clusters were mostly confined to one donor each.

Study findings and constraints: Shrinking CD4+ clones resided mostly in CM and EM, and CD8+ ones in EMRA.

5'RACE with constant-segment primers built TCRalpha and TCRbeta cDNA libraries with UMIs. MiXCR, applied by TCRdb to the 5' RACE reads, yields one record per CDR3 protein. The sample has 250,000 to 350,000 distinct CDR3 sequences, approximately 20% seen once; the top ten hold about 21%. This sequence joins TRBV5-1 and TRBJ2-6, with D tentatively TRBD2 (6 bases). Sequencing was performed on PBMCs or a T cell subset sorted from them (not recorded which). This receptor was obtained from a man between 18 and 29 years old who had mild COVID-19 (a few samples of this study predate the infection). Cell type and time point are not known. The CDR3 DNA follows: TGCGCCAGCAGCACCACCTCGGGGGCTGGGGCCAACGTCCTGACTTTC. As protein: CASSTTSGAGANVLTF.